This paragraph covers one TCR beta chain sequence. This receptor's antigen is unknown. The record has no base qualities; no much larger clone is one base away. TCRbeta CDR3 regions were amplified from genomic DNA by means of the immunoSEQ Assay, a bias-controlled multiplex PCR. In the source study's methods: The number of nucleated cells in each sample was estimated by amplification of reference gene primers within the assay. To quantify the absolute abundance of each unique TCRbeta CDR3 rearrangement, sequence reads were collapsed and filtered. Productive Simpson clonality was computed per sample as the square root of Simpson's diversity index over productive rearrangements. Entries here come from immuneACCESS through TCRdb and include only in-frame sequences with V and J called. Some clones fail to appear in such tables; in the studies checked, an unresolved V gene covers under half of the shortfall, and the cause of the remainder is unknown. The D gene and trimming were derived from the DNA, and the V and J assignments and clone size from that table. The sample profile shows about 120,000 clones; 82% of them were found once. The top ten hold 4% to 5.5% of the sample.

This specimen belongs to a study of blood T cell repertoires in COVID-19 (dated by TCRdb to 2018 to 2020). Describing the broader study: Collaborator samples came from the United States, Italy and Spain and covered acute and convalescent phases of COVID-19. Samples came from the ongoing ImmuneRACE study (first 160 participants) plus 1,254 subjects from 6 global collaborators. The repertoires were released in a freely available public database meant as a resource for research on the immune response to SARS-CoV-2. The dataset comprised deeply sampled blood TCRbeta repertoires from subjects exposed to, actively infected with, or recovered from COVID-19. The sample metadata nearly always contained a de-identified subject ID, COVID-19 status, age in years and sex. The prospective study material was composed of cDNA or gDNA derived from T cells, B-cell-depleted T cells, or PBMCs. HLA class I and class II types, where available, came from metadata supplied by the sample provider rather than from assay-based typing. Findings and caveats that apply to the study as a whole: The amount of clinical and demographic metadata varied by source and participant and was provided uncurated.

Each collaborating institution followed its own protocols to collect whole blood in K2EDTA tubes. Collaborator samples were shipped for TCRbeta analysis as frozen whole blood, isolated PBMCs, or DNA extracted from either sample type. CDR1 is given as SNHLY and CDR2 as FYNNEI, both from the germline V gene. The CDR3 measures 13 amino acids from cysteine to phenylalanine. Only the CDR3 DNA stays, 39 bases, in frame from base 1. V lost 6 bases and J lost 6 bases; the stretch between them is 11 bases long. This TCR came from an older woman with acute or convalescent COVID-19. The chain links TRBV2 with TRBJ2-2; the D gene is perhaps TRBD2, on 6 matching bases. The sequenced sample was peripheral blood. The nucleotide sequence reads TGTGCCAGCAGGAGGCGGGGTTCCGGGGAGCTGTTTTTT. The translation is CASRRRGSGELFF.